This is a list of T cell receptor beta chains from one sample in a study of T cells in Graves' hyperthyroidism and ophthalmopathy. One entry per CDR3 protein, called by TCRdb with MiXCR from the multiplex PCR reads. The table shows around 600,000 distinct CDR3 sequences, with 45% occurring only once. Material for sequencing was peripheral blood or thyroid tissue (not recorded which). The receptor source for this set is an adult man with Graves' disease, either hyperthyroidism or ophthalmopathy (not recorded which). The CDR3 runs from the conserved cysteine through the conserved F or W. A D gene is named only where the DNA matches it firmly. Part of the rows lack a size; the others show once, few, many or a class for expanded clones.

V	size	D	J	DNA	CDR3
TRBV10-3	-	-	TRBJ1-5	TGTGCCAGCAGTACCTCAAGGAATAGCAATCAGCCCCAGCATTTT	CASSTSRNSNQPQHF
TRBV5-1	-	-	TRBJ1-1	TGCGCCAGCAGTGGGTCCTGGAACACTGAAGCTTTCTTT	CASSGSWNTEAFF
TRBV7-9	few	-	TRBJ1-5	TGTGCCAGCAGCTTAGGTGAGGGGACCTATAGCAATCAGCCCCAGCATTTT	CASSLGEGTYSNQPQHF
TRBV28	-	-	TRBJ1-6	TGTGCCAGCAGTTTCTATTCCGTTAATTCACCCCTCCACTTT	CASSFYSVNSPLHF
TRBV11-3	many	TRBD1	TRBJ1-2	TGTGCCAGCAGCCTGGACAGGACTTCGCATAGCAGCTACACCTTC	CASSLDRTSHSSYTF
TRBV20-1	-	-	TRBJ1-4	TGCAGTGCTAGGGTCGTCAGGGACTCGGGCACTAATGAAAAACTGTTTTTT	CSARVVRDSGTNEKLFF
TRBV10-3	-	-	TRBJ2-3	TGTGCCATCAGTGAGTCATTGCGAGGCACAGATACGCAGTATTTT	CAISESLRGTDTQYF
TRBV10-1	many	-	TRBJ1-3	TGCGCCAGCACCCGGCCAACAGCTAGCTCTGGAAACACCATATATTTT	CASTRPTASSGNTIYF
TRBV25-1	-	TRBD1	TRBJ1-6	TGTGCCAGCGTTGGGGACAGCGATAATTCACCCCTCCACTTT	CASVGDSDNSPLHF
TRBV24-1	few	-	TRBJ1-1	TGTGCCAGCTCTCCCGCTAGGGGCTCGGGCACTGAAGCTTTCTTT	CASSPARGSGTEAFF
TRBV7-9	few	TRBD1	TRBJ2-5	TGTGCCAGCAGCGACCGGGACAGGGAAGAGACCCAGTACTTC	CASSDRDREETQYF
TRBV15	-	TRBD2	TRBJ2-2	TGTGCCACCAGCAGGTCTAGCGGGGGGGCCGGGGAGCTGTTTTTT	CATSRSSGGAGELFF
TRBV7-2	-	-	TRBJ1-4	TGTGCCAGCACCCCCACCCCGCTAGGAGAAAAACTGTTTTTT	CASTPTPLGEKLFF
TRBV29-1	-	TRBD1	TRBJ2-7	TGCAGCGTTGTAGGGTGGACAGGGGGCCACACCGGGGAGCAGTACTTC	CSVVGWTGGHTGEQYF
TRBV2	many	-	TRBJ1-5	TGTGCCAGCAGTGCGGAAGGAGAACCCCAGCATTTT	CASSAEGEPQHF
TRBV14	-	-	TRBJ1-1	TGTGCCAGCAGCTTTAACCCAAGCGCCTATCACTCTGAAGCTTTCTTT	CASSFNPSAYHSEAFF
TRBV7-2	-	-	TRBJ1-1	TGTGCCAGCAGCCAAGTCCCGGGCGGGGGGAACACTGAAGCTTTCTTT	CASSQVPGGGNTEAFF
TRBV2	-	TRBD1	TRBJ1-2	TGTGCCAGCAGATACACAGGGGATGGCTACACCTTC	CASRYTGDGYTF
TRBV7-8	many	-	TRBJ2-7	TGTGCCAGCAGCTTAGATCGGGGGATGCTGCGGGAGCAGTACTTC	CASSLDRGMLREQYF
TRBV7-2	-	-	TRBJ1-6	TGTGCCAGCAGCTTACGGATTAATTCACCCCTCCACTTT	CASSLRINSPLHF
TRBV5-1	many	-	TRBJ1-1	TGCGCCAGCAGCTCGGCGGGGGGAGGCAATGAAGCTTTCTTT	CASSSAGGGNEAFF
TRBV10-2	-	-	TRBJ1-2	TGCGCCAGCAGTGAGTCGTGGGACCGTCATGGCTACACCTTC	CASSESWDRHGYTF
TRBV7-9	-	-	TRBJ2-2	TGTGCCAGCGGCTACTCCCCCACCGGGGAGCTGTTTTTT	CASGYSPTGELFF
TRBV5-1	-	TRBD1	TRBJ2-7	TGCGCCAGCAGCCACGGACAGGAGGACGAGCAGTACTTC	CASSHGQEDEQYF
TRBV29-1	-	-	TRBJ2-7	TGCAGCGTCGGGCGAGACGAGCAGTACTTC	CSVGRDEQYF
TRBV6-5	many	TRBD1	TRBJ2-5	TGTGCCAGCAGTGGGACAGACCAAGAGACCCAGTACTTC	CASSGTDQETQYF
TRBV20-1	many	-	TRBJ2-7	TGCAGTGCCAGACACACCTACGAGCAGTACTTC	CSARHTYEQYF
TRBV10-3	-	-	TRBJ2-5	TGTGCCAGCAGTTACATTCAAGAAGAGACCCAGTACTTC	CASSYIQEETQYF
TRBV2	-	-	TRBJ1-5	TGTGCCAGCACCGGTGGATGGGTTCAGCCCCAGCATTTT	CASTGGWVQPQHF
TRBV7-8	-	TRBD2	TRBJ2-1	TGTGCCAGCAGCTTAGGGAGCGGGAGGAACAATGAGCAGTTCTTC	CASSLGSGRNNEQFF
TRBV5-1	-	-	TRBJ2-5	TGCGCCAGCAGGAACTCGGGACACCTATCCCAAGAGACCCAGTACTTC	CASRNSGHLSQETQYF
TRBV6-5	-	TRBD2	TRBJ2-2	TGTGCCAGCAGTAGCGGGAGGTATCCCGGGGAGCTGTTTTTT	CASSSGRYPGELFF
TRBV19	-	-	TRBJ1-1	TGTGCCAGTAGGTCGGGGGAAGGACGTGAAGCTTTCTTT	CASRSGEGREAFF
TRBV7-2	few	TRBD2	TRBJ2-5	TGTGCCAGCAGCTTAGATTATAGCGGGGGACAAGAGACCCAGTACTTC	CASSLDYSGGQETQYF
TRBV20-1	once	-	TRBJ1-4	TGCAGTGCGACCGAGCGGGGGTGGGCCCATAATGAAAAACTGTTTTTT	CSATERGWAHNEKLFF
TRBV20-1	many	TRBD1	TRBJ1-1	TGCAGTGCTTGGGACAGCCTTAACACTGATGCTTTCTTT	CSAWDSLNTDAFF
TRBV6-1	-	-	TRBJ1-1	TGTGCCAGCAGTGAATCGGTCAGGGATCTGGCTTTCTTT	CASSESVRDLAFF
TRBV29-1	many	-	TRBJ1-2	TGCAGCGTTGGGGGGGGTTCGGCTGGCTACACCTTC	CSVGGGSAGYTF
TRBV6-1	-	TRBD1	TRBJ2-7	TGTGCCAGCAGACCGACTAGGACAGGGGACGAGCAGTACTTC	CASRPTRTGDEQYF
TRBV20-1	many	-	TRBJ2-5	TGCAGTGCTCCCCCCACAGGGTTTGGCGAGACCCAGTACTTC	CSAPPTGFGETQYF
TRBV25-1	many	-	TRBJ1-2	TGTGCCAGCAGTGAGCACCGGGTGGGTGGCTACACCTTC	CASSEHRVGGYTF
TRBV7-9	-	-	TRBJ2-5	TGTGCCAGCAGCAGAGGACAGGGAGGGTCGGGAGAGACCCAGTACTTC	CASSRGQGGSGETQYF
TRBV24-1	-	TRBD1	TRBJ2-5	TGTGCCACCAGTGCGGGCCAGACAGGGGGCACGGGGACCCAGTACTTC	CATSAGQTGGTGTQYF
TRBV7-2	many	TRBD1	TRBJ1-2	TGTGCCAGCAGCTTAGCGGACAGGGTCTGGGGCTACACCTTC	CASSLADRVWGYTF
TRBV24-1	once	TRBD1	TRBJ1-5	TGTGCCACCAGTGATTCCGCAGGGGCCACGACAGGGGAGCATTTT	CATSDSAGATTGEHF
TRBV5-4	few	TRBD2	TRBJ2-5	TGTGCCAGCAGCCCCTCGCTAGCGGGAGGGCCTGGGGAGACCCAGTACTTC	CASSPSLAGGPGETQYF
TRBV2	-	TRBD1	TRBJ1-4	TGTGCCAGCAGTGTGACAGGGGAGGGAAAACTGTTTTTT	CASSVTGEGKLFF
TRBV6-6	once	-	TRBJ1-6	TGTGCCAGCAGCTCCCAGGGATCCGGTTATTCACCCCTCCACTTT	CASSSQGSGYSPLHF
TRBV7-8	few	-	TRBJ1-4	TGTGCCAGCAGCTTAGTCAGGGACCCTAATGAAAAACTGTTTTTT	CASSLVRDPNEKLFF
TRBV10-3	once	-	TRBJ2-6	TGTGCCAGCAGTTACAACACAGTAGCTGGGGCCAACGTCCTGACTTTC	CASSYNTVAGANVLTF
TRBV7-2	-	TRBD2	TRBJ2-7	TGTGCCAGCAGCTTAGTGGGACTAGCGGGAGGACAATTCGAGCAGTACTTC	CASSLVGLAGGQFEQYF
TRBV11-2	-	-	TRBJ1-2	TGTGCCAGCAGTTACGACGGGGGGGGTGGCTACACCTTC	CASSYDGGGGYTF
TRBV15	few	TRBD2	TRBJ2-7	TGTGCCACCGAATCGGCGGGGGGAACTTACGAGCAGTACTTC	CATESAGGTYEQYF
TRBV29-1	-	-	TRBJ1-2	TGCAGCGTCGACAATGGGGAATACTATGGCTACACCTTC	CSVDNGEYYGYTF
TRBV19	-	TRBD1	TRBJ1-5	TGTGCCAGTAGTTTAAGGACAGGGGGCGGTCAGCCCCAGCATTTT	CASSLRTGGGQPQHF